Following are 16 T cell receptor beta chains from one sample sequenced in a study of blood T cell repertoires in COVID-19. Repertoires were generated with immunoSEQ multiplex PCR, while TCRdb's copy carries only in-frame clones and drops some. The table shows tens of thousands of clones, with about nine tenths occurring only once. The sample consisted of peripheral blood. The receptor source for this set is a man over 45 with active COVID-19.

The V gene is TRBV24-1, the J gene TRBJ2-2, with TRBD1 identical over 8 bases. This CDR3 comprises 17 residues. V trimming: 4 bases; J trimming: 1 base; junction bases outside the gene matches: 7. The germline CDR1 and CDR2 sequences are KGHDR and SFDVKD. The CDR3 is CATSEHEGTGNTGELFF. In DNA form, the CDR3 reads TGTGCCACCAGTGAGCATGAGGGGACAGGGAACACCGGGGAGCTGTTTTTT.

This chain joins TRBV3-1 (or the pseudogene TRBV3-2) and TRBJ2-2; D not certain. Germline-derived CDR1 and CDR2 are LGHDT and YNNKEL (reference sequence). The ends were cut back, 4 bases at V and 7 bases at J, with 7 bases in the middle. The CDR3 spans 12 residues. The CDR3 reads CASSLPGGELFF. CDR3 nucleotide sequence: TGTGCCAGCAGCCTACCAGGCGGGGAGCTGTTTTTT.

This chain links TRBV9 with TRBJ1-3; 10 bases line up with TRBD1. The germline V gene has CDR1 SGDLS and CDR2 YYNGEE. This CDR3 has 16 amino acids. The V gene end was trimmed by 5 bases and the J gene end by 0 bases; junction bases not matched to a gene: 5. CDR3 sequence (DNA): TGTGCCAGCAGTCCGGGACAGGGGCGCTCTGGAAACACCATATATTTT. As protein: CASSPGQGRSGNTIYF.

J is TRBJ2-7 and V is TRBV19, with a tentative D call TRBD2 (6 bases). The length of the CDR3 is 13 residues. Between the trimmed V and J ends, which lost 3 bases and 0 bases, there was a span of 6 bases. CDR1 is LNHDA, CDR2 SQIVND, per germline (reference sequence). The CDR3 DNA reads as TGTGCCAGTAGTATGGGACTCTCCTACGAGCAGTACTTC. Translation gives CASSMGLSYEQYF.

The chain uses TRBV7-8 and TRBJ2-6; 11 bases are shared with TRBD2. This CDR3 is built from 18 residues. Germline CDR1 SGHVS, CDR2 FQNEAQ. J was trimmed by 1 base and V by 1 base; bases with no gene match: 3. This chain's CDR3 is CASSLVVAGGSGANVLTF. DNA for the CDR3: TGTGCCAGCAGCTTAGTGGTAGCGGGAGGGTCTGGGGCCAACGTCCTGACTTTC.

The chain recombines TRBV7-9 with TRBJ2-2, with 11 bases fitting TRBD2. The CDR3 is 17 amino acids. V dropped 5 bases and J dropped 1; count of bases not matched to a gene: 6. Germline-derived CDR1 and CDR2 are SEHNR and FQNEAQ (reference sequence). The CDR3 is CASSPQGTSGNTGELFF. The CDR3 nucleotides are TGTGCCAGCAGCCCCCAAGGGACTAGCGGGAACACCGGGGAGCTGTTTTTT.

This chain uses TRBV19 with TRBJ2-7, with 12 bases matching TRBD2. The germline CDR1 and CDR2 sequences are LNHDA and SQIVND (reference sequence). CDR3 size: 16 residues. Trimming removed 3 bases from V and 2 bases from J; junction bases left unmatched: 5. CDR3 nucleotides: TGTGCCAGTAGTATCAGACTAGCGGGGGCCCCCTACGAGCAGTACTTC. It codes for CASSIRLAGAPYEQYF.

This clone has only one observation. This rearrangement joins TRBV6-5 to TRBJ1-1; TRBD1 matches 8 bases. V lost 4 bases, J lost 8 bases, and 9 bases stayed unmatched. Germline-derived CDR1 and CDR2 are MNHEY and SVGAGI. This CDR3 is built from 14 residues. CDR3 sequence: CASSSGGGQGEAFF. DNA for the CDR3: TGTGCCAGCAGTTCCGGTGGTGGACAGGGAGAAGCTTTCTTT.

This clone was observed a single time. V usage is TRBV5-6 and J usage is TRBJ1-1; the match to TRBD1 covers 10 bases. CDR1 is SGHDT and CDR2 is YYEEEE in the germline V gene. V was clipped by 4 bases and J by 3 bases; unmatched bases: 9. There are 16 residues in the CDR3. CDR3 nucleotides: TGTGCCAGCAGCGCCCCGGGACAGGGGTCCCACACTGAAGCTTTCTTT. The encoded protein is CASSAPGQGSHTEAFF.

This clone has just one count. V is TRBV30 and J is TRBJ2-7; D gene ambiguous. Germline V lookup: CDR1 GTSNPN, CDR2 SVGIG (reference sequence). The ends were cut back, 1 base at V and 6 bases at J, with 10 bases in the middle. This CDR3 region has 12 residues. CDR3 in amino acids: CAWSGGVGEQYF. Here the CDR3 DNA reads TGTGCCTGGAGTGGAGGCGTTGGCGAGCAGTACTTC.

This rearrangement joins TRBV7-2 to TRBJ2-7; possibly TRBD2 for D (5 bases). From germline, CDR1 is SGHTA and CDR2 FQGNSA. The CDR3 spans 13 residues. V lost 5 bases and J 4 bases, leaving 12 bases between the germline ends. The chain's CDR3 is CASSVRDPYEQYF. The CDR3 DNA is TGTGCCAGCAGCGTCCGGGATCCTTACGAGCAGTACTTC.

This rearrangement joins TRBV5-5 to TRBJ2-5, with 8 bases aligning to TRBD1. J gave up 5 bases and V 0 bases, and 6 bases lay outside the gene matches. The CDR3 is made up of 15 amino acids. Germline loops: CDR1 SGHKS, CDR2 YYEKEE (reference sequence). This chain's CDR3 is CASSLVVTGDETQYF. DNA of the CDR3: TGTGCCAGCAGCTTGGTGGTGACAGGGGACGAGACCCAGTACTTC.

The V and J genes are TRBV19 and TRBJ2-7, with TRBD1 matching 9 bases. Unmatched junction bases numbered 8, after V lost 7 bases and J lost 4 bases. The CDR3 has 14 amino acids. CDR1 is LNHDA and CDR2 is SQIVND in the germline V gene (reference sequence). The DNA for the CDR3 is TGTGCCAGTAACCCGGGACAGGGTGAATACGAGCAGTACTTC. Amino acid sequence: CASNPGQGEYEQYF.

V and J are TRBV10-3 and TRBJ2-1, with 11 positions matching TRBD2. The CDR3 covers 16 residues. V was clipped by 3 bases and J by 0 bases; unmatched bases: 1. Germline V CDR1 and CDR2: ENHRY, SYGVKD. Here the CDR3 DNA reads TGTGCCATCAGTGATCTAGCGGGGGGCTCCTACAATGAGCAGTTCTTC. Translated, it gives CAISDLAGGSYNEQFF.

The chain combines TRBV29-1 with TRBJ2-7; TRBD1 aligns across 7 bases. J gave up 2 bases and V 1 base, and 5 bases lay outside the gene matches. This CDR3 contains 14 residues. Germline V gene data show CDR1 as SQVTM and CDR2 as ANQGSEA. The CDR3 DNA reads as TGCAGCGTTGAAGGACAGGGAAGTACCTACGAGCAGTACTTC. Residues: CSVEGQGSTYEQYF.

The rearrangement joins TRBV25-1 to TRBJ1-2; 9 positions match TRBD1. The CDR3 is 15 residues long. Trimming took 4 bases from V and 8 from J; bases not matched to a gene: 11. Looked up from germline, CDR1 is MGHDK and CDR2 is SYGVNS. The CDR3 DNA follows: TGTGCCAGCAGTGTATCGGGACAGGGTTCAGGGGGCTACACCTTC. Amino acid sequence: CASSVSGQGSGGYTF.